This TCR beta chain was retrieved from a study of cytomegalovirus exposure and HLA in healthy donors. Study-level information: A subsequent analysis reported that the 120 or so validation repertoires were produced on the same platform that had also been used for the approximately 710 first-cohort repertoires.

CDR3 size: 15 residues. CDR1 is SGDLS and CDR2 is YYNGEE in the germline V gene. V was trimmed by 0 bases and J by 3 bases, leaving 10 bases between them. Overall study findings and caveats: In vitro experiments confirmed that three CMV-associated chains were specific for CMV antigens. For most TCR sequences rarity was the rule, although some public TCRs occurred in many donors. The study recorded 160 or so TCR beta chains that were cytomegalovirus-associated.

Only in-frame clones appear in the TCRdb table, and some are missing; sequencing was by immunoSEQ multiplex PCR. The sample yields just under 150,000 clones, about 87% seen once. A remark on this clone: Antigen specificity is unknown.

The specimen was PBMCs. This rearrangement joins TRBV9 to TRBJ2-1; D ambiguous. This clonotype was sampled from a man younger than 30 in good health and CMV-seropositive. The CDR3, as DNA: TGTGCCAGCAGCGTAGAATTCTCCTTCTACAATGAGCAGTTCTTC. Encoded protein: CASSVEFSFYNEQFF.